Below are 8 T cell receptor beta chains sequenced from a single sample in a study of cytomegalovirus exposure and HLA in healthy donors. Measured with immunoSEQ multiplex PCR; TCRdb has only the in-frame clones, and not every one. This table holds 200,000 or so clones, over 65% found once. The specimen sequenced was PBMCs. These receptors were taken from a woman aged 18-29 years in good health and CMV-seronegative.

This clone has only one observation. The chain couples TRBV6-1 to TRBJ2-7, with D possibly being TRBD1 or TRBD2 (6 bases each). Trimming stripped 8 bases from V and 4 bases from J, with 18 bases between. The CDR3 spans 14 residues. The germline V gene has CDR1 MNHNS and CDR2 SASEGT. The CDR3 coding sequence is TGTGCCAGCGTAACCGGGGGACACACATACGAGCAGTACTTC. Its protein product is CASVTGGHTYEQYF.

As concerns this clone: The sample holds other DNA sequences that translate to the same CDR3. The chain carries TRBV2 and TRBJ2-5, with 7 bases lining up with TRBD1. Per the germline V gene, CDR1 is SNHLY and CDR2 is FYNNEI. The CDR3 extends over 13 amino acids. Unmatched junction bases numbered 2, after V lost 4 bases and J lost 3 bases. CDR3 nucleotide sequence: TGTGCCAGCAGTGCGGGACAGAAAGAGACCCAGTACTTC. Translation gives CASSAGQKETQYF.

The chain has TRBV2 and TRBJ2-7, with a weak D call TRBD2 (6 bases). The CDR3 has 14 residues. Germline-derived CDR1 and CDR2 are SNHLY and FYNNEI. Trimming stripped 4 bases from V and 5 bases from J, with 15 bases between. CDR3 residues: CASSVGGMNDEQYF. Here the CDR3 DNA reads TGTGCCAGCAGTGTCGGCGGGATGAATGACGAGCAGTACTTC.

The gene calls are TRBV5-1 and TRBJ1-1, with TRBD1 as a possible D gene (5 bases). Germline V gives CDR1 SGHRS, CDR2 YFSETQ. This CDR3 comprises 15 residues. V lost 3 bases and J 5 bases, leaving 17 bases between the germline ends. The CDR3 sequence: CASSSYPTGSTEAFF. DNA of the CDR3: TGCGCCAGCAGCTCCTACCCTACAGGATCGACTGAAGCTTTCTTT.

This chain connects TRBV5-1 to TRBJ1-2; D is undetermined. The CDR3 has 13 amino acids. The V and J ends lost 0 bases and 4 bases respectively, with 7 bases between them. CDR1 and CDR2 (germline): SGHRS, YFSETQ. CDR3 sequence reads: CASSLDQSYGYTF. The DNA for the CDR3 is TGCGCCAGCAGCTTGGACCAGTCCTATGGCTACACCTTC.

The chain is built from TRBV10-3 and TRBJ1-2; D is ambiguous. The germline V gene encodes CDR1 ENHRY and CDR2 SYGVKD. With 4 bases removed from V and 3 bases from J, the gap between germline ends came to 9 bases. The CDR3 covers 13 residues. The CDR3 nucleotides are TGTGCCATCAGTGCCGGGGATTACTATGGCTACACCTTC. Amino acids: CAISAGDYYGYTF.

This chain uses TRBV9 with TRBJ2-3; 8 bases are a match to TRBD2. This CDR3 comprises 18 residues. The germline CDR1 and CDR2 sequences are SGDLS and YYNGEE. Germline trimming cut 0 bases from V and 3 bases from J; bases unmatched to any gene: 12. The CDR3: CASSVAGRAGLRTDTQYF. In nucleotides, the CDR3 is TGTGCCAGCAGCGTAGCCGGGAGGGCCGGATTGAGGACAGATACGCAGTATTTT.

The rearrangement joins TRBV4-1 to TRBJ1-2, with TRBD1 as a possible D gene (6 bases). The V gene lost 0 bases and the J gene lost 4 bases, with 18 bases spanning the gap. This CDR3 spans 17 amino acids. Germline CDR1 and CDR2: MGHRA and YSYEKL. CDR3 in amino acids: CASSQDRVRGHGYGYTF. CDR3 nucleotides: TGCGCCAGCAGCCAAGATAGAGTGCGGGGGCACGGCTATGGCTACACCTTC.